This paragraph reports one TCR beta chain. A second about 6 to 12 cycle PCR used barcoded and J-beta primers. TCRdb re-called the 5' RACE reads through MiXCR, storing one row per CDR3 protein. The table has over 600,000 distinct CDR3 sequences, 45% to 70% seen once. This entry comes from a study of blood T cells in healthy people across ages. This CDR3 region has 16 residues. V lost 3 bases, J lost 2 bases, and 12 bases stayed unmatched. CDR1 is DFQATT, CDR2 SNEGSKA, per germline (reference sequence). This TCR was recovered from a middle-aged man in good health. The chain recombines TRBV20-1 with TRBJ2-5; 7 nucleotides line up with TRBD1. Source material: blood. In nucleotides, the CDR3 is TGCAGTGCTAGGGATGACGGGACAGTTCCTCAAGAGACCCAGTACTTC. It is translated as CSARDDGTVPQETQYF.